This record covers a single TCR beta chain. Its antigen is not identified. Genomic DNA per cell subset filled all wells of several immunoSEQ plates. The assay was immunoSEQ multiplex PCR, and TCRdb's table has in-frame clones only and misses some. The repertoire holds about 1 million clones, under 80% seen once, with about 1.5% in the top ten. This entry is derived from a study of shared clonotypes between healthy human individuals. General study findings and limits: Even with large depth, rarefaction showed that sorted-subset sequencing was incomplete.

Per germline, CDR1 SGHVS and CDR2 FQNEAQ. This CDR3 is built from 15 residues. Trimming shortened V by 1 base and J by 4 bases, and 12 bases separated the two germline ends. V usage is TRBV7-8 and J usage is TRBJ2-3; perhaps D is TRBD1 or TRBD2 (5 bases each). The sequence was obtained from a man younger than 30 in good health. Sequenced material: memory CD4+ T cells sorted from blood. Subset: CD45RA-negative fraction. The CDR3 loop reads CASSLVYGAADTQYF. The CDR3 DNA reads TGTGCCAGCAGCTTAGTGTACGGGGCAGCAGATACGCAGTATTTT.